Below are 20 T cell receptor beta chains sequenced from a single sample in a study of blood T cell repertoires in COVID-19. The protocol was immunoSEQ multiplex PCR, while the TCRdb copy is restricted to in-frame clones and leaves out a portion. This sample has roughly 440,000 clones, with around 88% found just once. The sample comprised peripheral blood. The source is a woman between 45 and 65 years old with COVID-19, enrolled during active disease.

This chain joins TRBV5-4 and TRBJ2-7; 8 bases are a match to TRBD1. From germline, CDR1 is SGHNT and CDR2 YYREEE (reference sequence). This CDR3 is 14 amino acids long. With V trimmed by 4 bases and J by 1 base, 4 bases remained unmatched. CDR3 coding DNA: TGTGCCAGCAGCCCGGGACAGGCTTCCTACGAGCAGTACTTC. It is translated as CASSPGQASYEQYF.

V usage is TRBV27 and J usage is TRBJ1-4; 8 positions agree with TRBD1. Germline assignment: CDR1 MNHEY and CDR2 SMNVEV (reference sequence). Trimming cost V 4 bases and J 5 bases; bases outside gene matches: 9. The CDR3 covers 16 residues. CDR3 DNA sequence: TGTGCCAGCAGTTGGTTAAGGGACAGGCCGAATGAAAAACTGTTTTTT. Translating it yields CASSWLRDRPNEKLFF. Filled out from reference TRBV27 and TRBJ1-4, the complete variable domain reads EAQVTQNPRYLITVTGKKLTVTCSQNMNHEYMSWYRQDPGLGLRQIYYSMNVEVTDKGDVPEGYKVSRKEKRNFPLILESPSPNQTSLYFCASSWLRDRPNEKLFFGSGTQLSVL.

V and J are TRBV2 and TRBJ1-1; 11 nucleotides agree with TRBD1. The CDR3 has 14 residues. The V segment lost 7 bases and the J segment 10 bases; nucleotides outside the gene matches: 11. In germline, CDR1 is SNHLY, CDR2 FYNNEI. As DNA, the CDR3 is TGTGCCAGCACCCTTGGGACAGGGGGGATGGTAGCTTTCTTT. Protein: CASTLGTGGMVAFF.

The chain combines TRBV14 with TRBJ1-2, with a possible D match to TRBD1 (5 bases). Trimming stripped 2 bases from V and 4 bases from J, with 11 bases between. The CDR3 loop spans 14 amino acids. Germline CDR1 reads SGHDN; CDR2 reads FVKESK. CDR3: CASSQNVRVYGYTF. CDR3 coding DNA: TGTGCCAGCAGCCAAAATGTCAGGGTCTATGGCTACACCTTC.

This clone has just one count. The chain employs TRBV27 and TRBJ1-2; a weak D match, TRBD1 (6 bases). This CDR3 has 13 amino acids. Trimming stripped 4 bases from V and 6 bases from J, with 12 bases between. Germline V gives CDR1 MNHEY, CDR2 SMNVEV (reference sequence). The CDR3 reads CASSSYRADGYTF. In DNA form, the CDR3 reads TGTGCCAGCAGTTCCTACAGGGCGGATGGCTACACCTTC.

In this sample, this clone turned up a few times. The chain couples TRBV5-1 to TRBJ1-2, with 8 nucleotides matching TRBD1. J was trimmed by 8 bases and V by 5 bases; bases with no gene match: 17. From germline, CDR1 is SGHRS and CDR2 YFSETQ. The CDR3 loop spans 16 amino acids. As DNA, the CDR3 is TGCGCCAGCAGTTCTGGACAGGGAATCTTAACAGGCGGCTACACCTTC. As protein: CASSSGQGILTGGYTF.

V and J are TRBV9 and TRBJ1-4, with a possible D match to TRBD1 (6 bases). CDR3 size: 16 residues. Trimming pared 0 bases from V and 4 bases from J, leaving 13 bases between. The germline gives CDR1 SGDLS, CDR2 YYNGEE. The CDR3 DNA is TGTGCCAGCAGCGTAGGAGGGGGTTTGTTTAATGAAAAACTGTTTTTT. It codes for CASSVGGGLFNEKLFF.

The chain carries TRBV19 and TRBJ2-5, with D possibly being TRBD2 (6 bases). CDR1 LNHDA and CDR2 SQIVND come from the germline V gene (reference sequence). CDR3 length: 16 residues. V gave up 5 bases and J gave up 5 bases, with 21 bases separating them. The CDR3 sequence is CASSWGTPEEGETQYF. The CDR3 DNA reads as TGTGCCAGTAGTTGGGGGACTCCTGAGGAGGGGGAGACCCAGTACTTC.

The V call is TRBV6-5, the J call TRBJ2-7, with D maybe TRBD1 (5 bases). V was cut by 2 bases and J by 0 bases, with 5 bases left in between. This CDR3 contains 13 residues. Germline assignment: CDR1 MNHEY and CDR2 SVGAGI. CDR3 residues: CASSYTGSYEQYF. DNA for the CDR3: TGTGCCAGCAGTTACACAGGCTCCTACGAGCAGTACTTC.

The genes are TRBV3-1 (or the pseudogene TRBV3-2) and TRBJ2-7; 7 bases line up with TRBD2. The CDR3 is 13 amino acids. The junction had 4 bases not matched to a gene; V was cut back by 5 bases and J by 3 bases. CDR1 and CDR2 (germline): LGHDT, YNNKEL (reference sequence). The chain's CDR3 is CASSWGGDYEQYF. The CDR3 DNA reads TGTGCCAGCAGCTGGGGAGGGGACTACGAGCAGTACTTC.

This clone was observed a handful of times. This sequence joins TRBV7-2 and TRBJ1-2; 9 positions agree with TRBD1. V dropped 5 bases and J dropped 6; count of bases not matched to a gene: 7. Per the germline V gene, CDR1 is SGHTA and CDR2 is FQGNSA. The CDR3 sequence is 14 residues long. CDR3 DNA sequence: TGTGCCAGCAGCCGGGACAGGGTTGGCGATGGCTACACCTTC. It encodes CASSRDRVGDGYTF.

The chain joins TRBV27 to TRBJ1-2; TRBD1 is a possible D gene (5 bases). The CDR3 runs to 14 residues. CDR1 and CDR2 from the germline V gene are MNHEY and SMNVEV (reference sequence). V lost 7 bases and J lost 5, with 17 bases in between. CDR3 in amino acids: CASTGGGPGYGYTF. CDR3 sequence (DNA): TGTGCCAGCACCGGGGGGGGTCCGGGATATGGCTACACCTTC.

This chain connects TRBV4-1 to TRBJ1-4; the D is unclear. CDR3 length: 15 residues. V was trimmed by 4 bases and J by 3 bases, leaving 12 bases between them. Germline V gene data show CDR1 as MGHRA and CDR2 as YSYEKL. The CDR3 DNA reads TGCGCCAGCAGCCCTCACATTCGTGCTAATGAAAAACTGTTTTTT. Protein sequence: CASSPHIRANEKLFF.

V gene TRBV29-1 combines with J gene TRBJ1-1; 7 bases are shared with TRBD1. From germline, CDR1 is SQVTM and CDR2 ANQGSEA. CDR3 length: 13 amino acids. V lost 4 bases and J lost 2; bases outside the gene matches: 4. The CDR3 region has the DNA TGCAGCGTTGTTTGGACAGGTAACACTGAAGCTTTCTTT. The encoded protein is CSVVWTGNTEAFF.

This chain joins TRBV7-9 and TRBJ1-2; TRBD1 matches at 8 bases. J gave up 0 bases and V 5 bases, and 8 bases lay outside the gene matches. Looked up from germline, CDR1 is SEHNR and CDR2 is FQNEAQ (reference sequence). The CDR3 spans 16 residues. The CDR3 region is CASSLTEDRANYGYTF. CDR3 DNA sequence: TGTGCCAGCAGCCTGACCGAGGACAGGGCTAACTATGGCTACACCTTC.

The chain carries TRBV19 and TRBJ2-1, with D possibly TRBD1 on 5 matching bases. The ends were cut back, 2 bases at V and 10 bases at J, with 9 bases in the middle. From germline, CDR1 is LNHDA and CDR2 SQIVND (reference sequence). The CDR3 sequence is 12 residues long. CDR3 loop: CASSIMGQEQFF. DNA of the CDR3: TGTGCCAGTAGTATAATGGGGCAGGAGCAGTTCTTC. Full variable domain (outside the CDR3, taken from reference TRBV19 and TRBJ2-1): DGGITQSPKYLFRKEGQNVTLSCEQNLNHDAMYWYRQDPGQGLRLIYYSQIVNDFQKGDIAEGYSVSREKKESFPLTVTSAQKNPTAFYLCASSIMGQEQFFGPGTRLTVL.

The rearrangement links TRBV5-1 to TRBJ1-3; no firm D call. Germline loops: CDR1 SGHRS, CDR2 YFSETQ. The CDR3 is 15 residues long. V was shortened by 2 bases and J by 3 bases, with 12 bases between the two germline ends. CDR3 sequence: CASSFGGSGGNTIYF. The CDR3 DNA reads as TGCGCCAGCAGCTTCGGAGGGTCCGGTGGAAACACCATATATTTT.

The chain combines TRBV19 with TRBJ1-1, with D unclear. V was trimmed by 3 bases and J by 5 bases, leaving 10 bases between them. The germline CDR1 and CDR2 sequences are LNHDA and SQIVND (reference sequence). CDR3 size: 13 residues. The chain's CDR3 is CASSMDGGTEAFF. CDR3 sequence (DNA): TGTGCCAGTAGTATGGACGGAGGAACTGAAGCTTTCTTT. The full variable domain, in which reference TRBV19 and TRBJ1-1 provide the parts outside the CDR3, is DGGITQSPKYLFRKEGQNVTLSCEQNLNHDAMYWYRQDPGQGLRLIYYSQIVNDFQKGDIAEGYSVSREKKESFPLTVTSAQKNPTAFYLCASSMDGGTEAFFGQGTRLTVV.

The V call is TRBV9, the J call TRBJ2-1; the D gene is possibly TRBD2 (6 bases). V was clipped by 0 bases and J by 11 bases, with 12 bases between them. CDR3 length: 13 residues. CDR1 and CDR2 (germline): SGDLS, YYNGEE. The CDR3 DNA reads TGTGCCAGCAGCGTAGACGGGGACTCTAAGCAGTTCTTC. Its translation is CASSVDGDSKQFF. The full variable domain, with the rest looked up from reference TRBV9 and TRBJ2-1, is DSGVTQTPKHLITATGQRVTLRCSPRSGDLSVYWYQQSLDQGLQFLIQYYNGEERAKGNILERFSAQQFPDLHSELNLSSLELGDSALYFCASSVDGDSKQFFGPGTRLTVL.

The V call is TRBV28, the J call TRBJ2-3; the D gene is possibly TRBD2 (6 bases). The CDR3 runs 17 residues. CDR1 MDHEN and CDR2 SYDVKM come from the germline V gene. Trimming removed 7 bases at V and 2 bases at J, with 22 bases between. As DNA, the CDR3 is TGTGCCAGCATCCCACTGGGGACTCTTTTAGCCACAGATACGCAGTATTTT. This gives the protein CASIPLGTLLATDTQYF.